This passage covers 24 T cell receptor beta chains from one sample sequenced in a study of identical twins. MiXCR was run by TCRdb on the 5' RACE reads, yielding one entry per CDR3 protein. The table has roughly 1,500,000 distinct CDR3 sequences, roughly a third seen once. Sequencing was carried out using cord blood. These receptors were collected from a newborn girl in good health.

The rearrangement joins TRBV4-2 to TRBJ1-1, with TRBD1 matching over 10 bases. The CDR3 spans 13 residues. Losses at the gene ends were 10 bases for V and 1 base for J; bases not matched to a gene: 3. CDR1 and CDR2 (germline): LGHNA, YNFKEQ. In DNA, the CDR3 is TGTGCCACCGGGACAGGGGCGAACACTGAAGCTTTCTTT. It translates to CATGTGANTEAFF.

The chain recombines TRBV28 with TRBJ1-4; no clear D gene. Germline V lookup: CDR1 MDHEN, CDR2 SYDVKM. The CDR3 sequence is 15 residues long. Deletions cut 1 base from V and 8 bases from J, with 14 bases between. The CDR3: CASSLSRPLREKLFF. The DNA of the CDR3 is TGTGCCAGCAGTTTATCTCGACCCTTAAGGGAAAAACTGTTTTTT.

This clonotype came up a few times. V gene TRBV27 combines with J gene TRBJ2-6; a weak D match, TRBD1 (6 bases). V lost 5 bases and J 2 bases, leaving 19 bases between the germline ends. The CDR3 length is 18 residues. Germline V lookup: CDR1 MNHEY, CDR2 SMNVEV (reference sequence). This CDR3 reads CASSPIQGPATGANVLTF. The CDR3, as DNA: TGTGCCAGCAGTCCTATACAGGGACCAGCAACTGGGGCCAACGTCCTGACTTTC. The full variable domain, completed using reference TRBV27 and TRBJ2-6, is EAQVTQNPRYLITVTGKKLTVTCSQNMNHEYMSWYRQDPGLGLRQIYYSMNVEVTDKGDVPEGYKVSRKEKRNFPLILESPSPNQTSLYFCASSPIQGPATGANVLTFGAGSRLTVL.

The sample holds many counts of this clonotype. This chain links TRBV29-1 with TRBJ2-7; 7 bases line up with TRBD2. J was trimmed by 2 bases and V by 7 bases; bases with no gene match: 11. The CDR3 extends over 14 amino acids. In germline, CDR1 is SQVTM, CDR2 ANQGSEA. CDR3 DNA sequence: TGCAGCGGCCGGGCGGCTAGCGGTCCCTACGAGCAGTACTTC. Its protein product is CSGRAASGPYEQYF.

The CDR3 sequence: CASRPSGGADTQYF. CDR3 coding DNA: TGTGCCAGCAGGCCTAGCGGGGGGGCAGATACGCAGTATTTT. V usage is TRBV6-1 and J usage is TRBJ2-3, with 12 positions matching TRBD2. CDR3 length: 14 residues. The trim removed 6 bases at V and 4 bases at J, leaving 2 bases unmatched. The germline CDR1 and CDR2 sequences are MNHNS and SASEGT.

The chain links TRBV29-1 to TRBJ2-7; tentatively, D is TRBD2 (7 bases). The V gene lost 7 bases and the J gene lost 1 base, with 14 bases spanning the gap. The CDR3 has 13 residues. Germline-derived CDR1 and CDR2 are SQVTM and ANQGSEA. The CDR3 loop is CSAVGGVSYEQYF. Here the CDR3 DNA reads TGCAGCGCCGTAGGGGGGGTTTCCTACGAGCAGTACTTC.

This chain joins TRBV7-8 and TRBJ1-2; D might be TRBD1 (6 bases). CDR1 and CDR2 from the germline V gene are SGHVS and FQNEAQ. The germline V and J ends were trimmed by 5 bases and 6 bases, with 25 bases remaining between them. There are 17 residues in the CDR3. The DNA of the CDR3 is TGTGCCAGCAGCCCACAGGGAACTCTACCCCTGCGAAATGGCTACACCTTC. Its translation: CASSPQGTLPLRNGYTF.

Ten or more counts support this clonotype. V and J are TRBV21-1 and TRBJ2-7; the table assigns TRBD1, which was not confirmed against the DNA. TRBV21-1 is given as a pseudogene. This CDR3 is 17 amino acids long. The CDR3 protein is CASSKGDGQGNSYEQYF. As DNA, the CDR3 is TGTGCCAGCAGCAAAGGGGATGGACAGGGGAATTCCTACGAGCAGTACTTC.

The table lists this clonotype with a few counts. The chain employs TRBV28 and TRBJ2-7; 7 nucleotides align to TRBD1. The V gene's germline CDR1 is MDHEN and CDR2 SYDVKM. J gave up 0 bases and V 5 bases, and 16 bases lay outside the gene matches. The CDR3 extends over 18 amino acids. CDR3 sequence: CASSHRPVGQPFSYEQYF. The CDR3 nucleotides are TGTGCCAGCAGTCACCGCCCCGTGGGACAGCCTTTCTCCTACGAGCAGTACTTC.

CDR3 in amino acids: CASSPLLAINEQYF. CDR3 coding DNA: TGTGCCAGCAGCCCCCTACTAGCGATCAATGAGCAGTACTTC. The V and J genes are TRBV7-9 and TRBJ2-5, with 7 bases identical to TRBD2. The CDR3 has 14 amino acids. Germline V gives CDR1 SEHNR, CDR2 FQNEAQ (reference sequence). J was trimmed by 11 bases and V by 5 bases; bases with no gene match: 14.

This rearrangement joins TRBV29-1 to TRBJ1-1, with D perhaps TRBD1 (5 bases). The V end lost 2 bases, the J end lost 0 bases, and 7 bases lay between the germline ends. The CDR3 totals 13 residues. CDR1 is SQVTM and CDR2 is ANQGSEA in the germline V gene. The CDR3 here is CSVERGVNTEAFF. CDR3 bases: TGCAGCGTTGAAAGGGGAGTGAACACTGAAGCTTTCTTT.

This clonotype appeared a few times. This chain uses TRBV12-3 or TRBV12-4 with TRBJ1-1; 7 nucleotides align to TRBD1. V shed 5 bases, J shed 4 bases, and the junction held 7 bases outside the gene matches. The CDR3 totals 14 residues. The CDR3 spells CASSRLQGRTEAFF. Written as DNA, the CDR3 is TGTGCCAGCAGTAGACTACAGGGGCGCACTGAAGCTTTCTTT.

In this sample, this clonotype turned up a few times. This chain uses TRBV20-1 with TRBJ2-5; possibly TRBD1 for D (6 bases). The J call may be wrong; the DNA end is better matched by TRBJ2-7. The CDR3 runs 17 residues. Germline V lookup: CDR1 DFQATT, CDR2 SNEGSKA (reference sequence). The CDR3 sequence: CSARDPGKRGYHYEQYF. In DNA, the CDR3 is TGCAGTGCTAGAGATCCGGGTAAGAGGGGGTACCACTACGAGCAGTACTTC.

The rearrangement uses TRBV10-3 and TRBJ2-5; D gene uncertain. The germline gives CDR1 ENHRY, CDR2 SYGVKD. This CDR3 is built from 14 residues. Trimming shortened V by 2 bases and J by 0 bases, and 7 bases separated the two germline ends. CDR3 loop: CAISEKQYQETQYF. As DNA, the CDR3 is TGTGCCATCAGTGAGAAACAGTACCAAGAGACCCAGTACTTC.

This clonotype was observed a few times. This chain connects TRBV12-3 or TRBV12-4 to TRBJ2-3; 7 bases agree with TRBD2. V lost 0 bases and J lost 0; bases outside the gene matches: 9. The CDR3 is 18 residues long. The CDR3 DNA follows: TGTGCCAGCAGTTTAGCGTTGGGGACTACCTCCAGCACAGATACGCAGTATTTT. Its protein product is CASSLALGTTSSTDTQYF.

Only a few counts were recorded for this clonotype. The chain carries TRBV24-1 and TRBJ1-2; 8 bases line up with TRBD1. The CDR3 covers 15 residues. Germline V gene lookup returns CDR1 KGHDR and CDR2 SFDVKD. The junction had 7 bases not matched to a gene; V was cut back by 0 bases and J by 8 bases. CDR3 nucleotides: TGTGCCACCAGTGATTTGGGACAGGGCGAGGAAGGCTACACCTTC. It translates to CATSDLGQGEEGYTF.

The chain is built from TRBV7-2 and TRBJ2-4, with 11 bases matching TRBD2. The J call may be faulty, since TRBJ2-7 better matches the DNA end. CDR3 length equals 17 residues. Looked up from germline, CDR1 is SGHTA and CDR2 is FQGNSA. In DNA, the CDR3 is TGTGCCAGCAGCTTAATGGGCGGGGGACTAGCGGCCTACGAGCAGTACTTC. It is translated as CASSLMGGGLAAYEQYF.

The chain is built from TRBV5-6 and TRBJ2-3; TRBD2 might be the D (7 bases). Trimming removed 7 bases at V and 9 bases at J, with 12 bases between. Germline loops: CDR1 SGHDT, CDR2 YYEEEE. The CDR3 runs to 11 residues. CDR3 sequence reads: CASLGGRTQYF. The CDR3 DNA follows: TGTGCCAGCTTGGGGGGGCGGACGCAGTATTTT.

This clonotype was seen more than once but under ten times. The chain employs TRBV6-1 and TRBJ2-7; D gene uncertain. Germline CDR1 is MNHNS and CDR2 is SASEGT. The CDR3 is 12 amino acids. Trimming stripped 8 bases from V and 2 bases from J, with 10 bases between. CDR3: CASLSVPYEQYF. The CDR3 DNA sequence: TGTGCCAGCCTTTCGGTCCCCTACGAGCAGTACTTC.

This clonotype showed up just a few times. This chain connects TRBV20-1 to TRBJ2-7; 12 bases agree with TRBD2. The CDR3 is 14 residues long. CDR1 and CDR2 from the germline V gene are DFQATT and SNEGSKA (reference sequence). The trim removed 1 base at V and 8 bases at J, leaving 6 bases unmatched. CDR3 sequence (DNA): TGCAGTGCTAGAGCCCGAAGGACTAGCGGGAAGCAGTACTTC. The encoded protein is CSARARRTSGKQYF.

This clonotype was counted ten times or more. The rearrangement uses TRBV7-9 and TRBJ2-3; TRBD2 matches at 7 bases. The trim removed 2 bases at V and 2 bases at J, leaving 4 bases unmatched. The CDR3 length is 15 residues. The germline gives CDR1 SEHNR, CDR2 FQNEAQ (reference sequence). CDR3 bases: TGTGCCAGCAGCTTAAACCTAGCGGACACAGATACGCAGTATTTT. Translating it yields CASSLNLADTDTQYF. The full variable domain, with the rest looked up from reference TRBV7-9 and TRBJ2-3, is DTGVSQNPRHKITKRGQNVTFRCDPISEHNRLYWYRQTLGQGPEFLTYFQNEAQLEKSRLLSDRFSAERPKGSFSTLEIQRTEQGDSAMYLCASSLNLADTDTQYFGPGTRLTVL.

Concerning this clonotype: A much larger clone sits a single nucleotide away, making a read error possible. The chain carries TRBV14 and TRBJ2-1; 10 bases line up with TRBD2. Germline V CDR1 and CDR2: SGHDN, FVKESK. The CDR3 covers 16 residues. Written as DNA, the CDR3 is TGTGCCAGCAGCCTAGGACTAGCGGTCCCCTACAATGGGCAGTTCTTC. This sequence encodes CASSLGLAVPYNGQFF.

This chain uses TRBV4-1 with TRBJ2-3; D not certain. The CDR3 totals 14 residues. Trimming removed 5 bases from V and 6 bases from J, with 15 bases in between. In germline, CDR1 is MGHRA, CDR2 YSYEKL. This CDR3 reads CASSIDPPRDTQYF. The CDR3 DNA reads TGCGCCAGCAGCATCGACCCTCCTAGGGATACGCAGTATTTT.

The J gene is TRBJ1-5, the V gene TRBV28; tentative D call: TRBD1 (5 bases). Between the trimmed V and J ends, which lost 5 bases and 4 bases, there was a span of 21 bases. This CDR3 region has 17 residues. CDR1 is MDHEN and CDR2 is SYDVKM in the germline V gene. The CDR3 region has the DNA TGTGCCAGCAGTCTGCCGGCCGGGGCCTTCGCAAATCAGCCCCAGCATTTT. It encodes CASSLPAGAFANQPQHF.